The table lists the clone carrying this T cell receptor (beta chain) with a few counts. The sample belongs to a study of T cells in Graves' hyperthyroidism and ophthalmopathy. Study-wide context: Prior to any treatment, at the point of initial diagnosis, peripheral blood was collected.

TCR beta CDR3 region amplification was performed from RNA transcripts. Carried out on the TCR CDR3, a first-round RT-PCR used the HTBI primer set. TCRdb re-called the multiplex PCR reads with MiXCR, one entry per CDR3 protein. The table has hundreds of thousands of distinct CDR3 sequences, about 20% seen once. Enrolled ophthalmopathy patients presented with a Clinical Activity Score of at least 3, a NOSPECS grade of at least 4, and disease duration under 3 months. Uncontrolled infection, other autoimmune disease, pregnancy or lactation barred patients from enrollment. The sample comprised blood. The clonotype was recovered from a young man with Graves' ophthalmopathy.

The CDR3 is CASSLVGTRITDTQYF. The DNA of the CDR3 is TGTGCCAGCAGCTTAGTGGGGACTAGAATTACAGATACGCAGTATTTT. The rearrangement joins TRBV7-9 to TRBJ2-3; 8 bases match TRBD2. The CDR3 spans 16 residues. Per germline, CDR1 SEHNR and CDR2 FQNEAQ (reference sequence). The V and J ends lost 1 base and 3 bases, in that order; junction bases with no gene match: 6.